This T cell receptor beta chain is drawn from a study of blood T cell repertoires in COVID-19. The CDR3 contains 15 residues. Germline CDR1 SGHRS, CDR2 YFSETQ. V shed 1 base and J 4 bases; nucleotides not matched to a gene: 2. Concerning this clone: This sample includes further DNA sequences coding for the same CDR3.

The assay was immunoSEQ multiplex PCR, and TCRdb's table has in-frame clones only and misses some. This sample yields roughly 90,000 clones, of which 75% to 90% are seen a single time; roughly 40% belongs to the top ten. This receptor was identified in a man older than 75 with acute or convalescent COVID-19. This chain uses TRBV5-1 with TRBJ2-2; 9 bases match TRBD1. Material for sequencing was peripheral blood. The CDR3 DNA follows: TGCGCCAGCAGCTTGAAGGGACAGGGCACCGGGGAGCTGTTTTTT. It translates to CASSLKGQGTGELFF.